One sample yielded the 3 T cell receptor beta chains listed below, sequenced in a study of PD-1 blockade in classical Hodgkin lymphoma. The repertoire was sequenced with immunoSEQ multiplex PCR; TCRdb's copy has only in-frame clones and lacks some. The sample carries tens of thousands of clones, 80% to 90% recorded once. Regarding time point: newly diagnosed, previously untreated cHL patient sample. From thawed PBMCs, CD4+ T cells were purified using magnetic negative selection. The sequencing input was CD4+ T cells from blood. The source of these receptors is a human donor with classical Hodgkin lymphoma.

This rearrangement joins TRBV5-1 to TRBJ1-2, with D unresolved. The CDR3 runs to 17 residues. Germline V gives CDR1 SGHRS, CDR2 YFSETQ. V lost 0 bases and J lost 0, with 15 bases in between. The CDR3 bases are TGCGCCAGCAGCTTGGACGCGGGAAGGGTGGCTAACTATGGCTACACCTTC. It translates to CASSLDAGRVANYGYTF.

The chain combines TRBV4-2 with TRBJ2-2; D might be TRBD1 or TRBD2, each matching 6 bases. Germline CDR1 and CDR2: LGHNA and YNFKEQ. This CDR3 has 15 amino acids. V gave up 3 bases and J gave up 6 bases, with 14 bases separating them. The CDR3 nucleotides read TGTGCCAGCAGCCAGGCGGGACACACGGCCGGGGAGCTGTTTTTT. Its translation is CASSQAGHTAGELFF.

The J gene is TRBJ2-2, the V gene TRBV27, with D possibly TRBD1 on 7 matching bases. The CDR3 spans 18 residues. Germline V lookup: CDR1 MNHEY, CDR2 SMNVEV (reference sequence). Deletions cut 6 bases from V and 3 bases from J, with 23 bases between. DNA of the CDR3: TGTGCCAGCAGCCCTCCCCTGGGCAGGGGGGTCGACACCGGGGAGCTGTTTTTT. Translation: CASSPPLGRGVDTGELFF.